What follows are 28 T cell receptor beta chains derived from one specimen sequenced in a study of CD8 T cells in ankylosing spondylitis. MiXCR, applied by TCRdb to the 5' RACE reads, yields one record per CDR3 protein. The data hold 250,000 to 350,000 distinct CDR3 sequences, with 20% observed a single time. Input material: blood, either unsorted or a sorted T cell fraction (not recorded which). The receptors shown here come from a male donor with ankylosing spondylitis or in good health (not recorded which).

This clonotype appeared a few times. This chain uses TRBV2 with TRBJ1-5, with 9 bases identical to TRBD1. In germline, CDR1 is SNHLY, CDR2 FYNNEI. V was pared by 3 bases and J by 6 bases, with 3 bases of the junction left unmatched. The CDR3 runs 14 residues. The CDR3 sequence is CASSEGTGIQPQHF. The CDR3 bases are TGTGCCAGCAGTGAGGGGACAGGGATTCAGCCCCAGCATTTT.

This clonotype has just one count. The chain links TRBV7-2 to TRBJ1-2; perhaps TRBD1 as D (5 bases). Germline V CDR1 and CDR2: SGHTA, FQGNSA. CDR3 length equals 16 residues. The V and J ends lost 1 base and 5 bases respectively, with 17 bases between them. The CDR3 sequence: CASSLGGRGFGYGYTF. Written as DNA, the CDR3 is TGTGCCAGCAGCTTAGGGGGGAGGGGCTTTGGGTATGGCTACACCTTC. Looking up the rest from reference TRBV7-2 and TRBJ1-2 gives the full variable domain: GAGVSQSPSNKVTEKGKDVELRCDPISGHTALYWYRQSLGQGLEFLIYFQGNSAPDKSGLPSDRFSAERTGGSVSTLTIQRTQQEDSAVYLCASSLGGRGFGYGYTFGSGTRLTVV.

This clonotype occurred many times. The chain links TRBV7-3 to TRBJ2-5; D tentatively reads TRBD1 or TRBD2 (5 bases each). Germline V CDR1 and CDR2: SGHTA, FQGTGA. The CDR3 has 13 amino acids. Deletions cut 0 bases from V and 5 bases from J, with 7 bases between. This chain's CDR3 is CASSLTGTETQYF. CDR3 sequence (DNA): TGTGCCAGCAGCTTAACAGGGACGGAGACCCAGTACTTC.

For the CDR3, the DNA is TGCAGTGCTAGGGCGGGGACAGGGGCTGGGAATGAGCAGTTCTTC. Translating it yields CSARAGTGAGNEQFF. The V gene is TRBV20-1, the J gene TRBJ2-1; 10 bases are a match to TRBD1. Trimming at V came to 3 bases and at J to 7 bases, leaving 9 bases not matched to a gene. Per germline, CDR1 DFQATT and CDR2 SNEGSKA (reference sequence). The CDR3 is 15 amino acids.

This clonotype turned up a few times. The J gene is TRBJ1-2, the V gene TRBV7-9; possible D gene TRBD1, 5 bases. Germline CDR1 and CDR2: SEHNR and FQNEAQ (reference sequence). CDR3 length equals 12 residues. Trimming pared 4 bases from V and 7 bases from J, leaving 10 bases between. CDR3 DNA: TGTGCCAGCAGCTCGACCGGGGGTGGCTACACCTTC. Its protein product is CASSSTGGGYTF.

V is TRBV12-3 or TRBV12-4 and J is TRBJ2-4; D is uncertain. The CDR3 totals 13 residues. V shed 7 bases and J shed 3 bases, with 10 bases lying between them. CDR3 loop: CASKQTLKNIQYF. DNA for the CDR3: TGTGCCAGCAAACAGACCCTCAAAAACATTCAGTACTTC.

The rearrangement joins TRBV2 to TRBJ2-3; 7 bases fit TRBD2. The CDR3 runs 15 residues. V lost 8 bases and J lost 1; bases outside the gene matches: 9. Germline V gene lookup returns CDR1 SNHLY and CDR2 FYNNEI. In DNA form, the CDR3 reads TGTGCCAGCCTCGCCAGCGGGATACGCACAGATACGCAGTATTTT. It translates to CASLASGIRTDTQYF.

The chain links TRBV28 to TRBJ1-2, with no clear D. Between the trimmed V and J ends, which lost 3 bases and 4 bases, there was a span of 6 bases. Germline assignment: CDR1 MDHEN and CDR2 SYDVKM. The CDR3 totals 12 residues. CDR3 sequence: CASSFSSYGYTF. The CDR3 DNA follows: TGTGCCAGCAGTTTTTCCAGCTATGGCTACACCTTC.

Points on this clonotype: At one boundary the junction diverges from the germline segment, which might be a read error. This chain joins TRBV7-3 and TRBJ2-1, with D perhaps matching TRBD2 (5 bases). Germline CDR1 is SGHTA and CDR2 is FQGTGA. The CDR3 extends over 14 amino acids. DNA for the CDR3: TGTACCAGCAGCTTAAACGAGGGCGACGGTGAGCAGTTCTTC. Amino acid sequence: CTSSLNEGDGEQFF.

CDR3: CATSRDMIAAQETQYF. Here the CDR3 DNA reads TGTGCCACCAGCAGAGATATGATAGCCGCCCAAGAGACCCAGTACTTC. V and J are TRBV15 and TRBJ2-5, with D unclear. In germline, CDR1 is LNHNV, CDR2 YYDKDF (reference sequence). Trimming took 0 bases from V and 1 from J, leaving 12 bases between them. The CDR3 has 16 amino acids.

This clonotype has more than one count but fewer than ten. V usage is TRBV5-1 and J usage is TRBJ2-3, with a tentative D call TRBD2 (6 bases). V lost 2 bases to trimming and J lost 6 bases, with 16 bases between them. The CDR3 extends over 15 amino acids. The V gene's germline CDR1 is SGHRS and CDR2 YFSETQ. In nucleotides, the CDR3 is TGCGCCAGCAGCTTCCCGGGGCGGGGCGCGGATACGCAGTATTTT. Translated: CASSFPGRGADTQYF. The full variable domain, completed using reference TRBV5-1 and TRBJ2-3, is KAGVTQTPRYLIKTRGQQVTLSCSPISGHRSVSWYQQTPGQGLQFLFEYFSETQRNKGNFPGRFSGRQFSNSRSEMNVSTLELGDSALYLCASSFPGRGADTQYFGPGTRLTVL.

V and J are TRBV15 and TRBJ2-1; D remains unclear. The germline V gene encodes CDR1 LNHNV and CDR2 YYDKDF (reference sequence). The V end was cut by 0 bases, the J end by 8 bases, with 5 bases between. The CDR3 is made up of 12 amino acids. The CDR3 nucleotides are TGTGCCACCAGCAGAGAAGTGGATGAGCAGTTCTTC. Its translation: CATSREVDEQFF.

The chain employs TRBV20-1 and TRBJ2-2, with 8 bases fitting TRBD1. Germline V CDR1 and CDR2: DFQATT, SNEGSKA (reference sequence). The V and J ends lost 0 bases and 1 base, in that order; junction bases with no gene match: 10. There are 18 residues in the CDR3. The CDR3 bases are TGCAGTGCTAGAGATTTCTGGGGTGGACAGGGGAACACCGGGGAGCTGTTTTTT. As protein: CSARDFWGGQGNTGELFF.

The genes are TRBV12-3 or TRBV12-4 and TRBJ2-3; D is possibly TRBD2 (5 bases). The CDR3 length is 14 residues. With 8 bases removed from V and 6 bases from J, the gap between germline ends came to 18 bases. CDR3 DNA sequence: TGTGCCAGCGGGCCGCGGGCTTTCGGGGATACGCAGTATTTT. As protein: CASGPRAFGDTQYF.

This clonotype was recorded a few times. J is TRBJ2-7 and V is TRBV6-2 or TRBV6-3; the D gene is possibly TRBD2 (6 bases). Germline values: CDR1 MNHEY, CDR2 SVGEGT. The V end was cut by 4 bases, the J end by 2 bases, with 9 bases between. This CDR3 comprises 13 residues. The CDR3 nucleotides read TGTGCCAGCAGTTTTAGCGGACCCTACGAGCAGTACGTC. Its protein is CASSFSGPYEQYV.

The genes are TRBV20-1 and TRBJ1-2; D is unresolved. This CDR3 region has 13 residues. Germline lookup yields CDR1 DFQATT and CDR2 SNEGSKA (reference sequence). V lost 1 base and J 6 bases, leaving 12 bases between the germline ends. DNA for the CDR3: TGCAGTGCTAGAGGGAAGGGCAAGAATGGCTACACCTTC. This encodes CSARGKGKNGYTF.

This clonotype occurred many times. The chain couples TRBV20-1 to TRBJ2-3, with 9 nucleotides matching TRBD2. Looked up from germline, CDR1 is DFQATT and CDR2 is SNEGSKA (reference sequence). J gave up 0 bases and V 2 bases, and 0 bases lay outside the gene matches. The CDR3 spans 14 residues. CDR3: CSARSGGSTDTQYF. The CDR3 DNA is TGCAGTGCTAGAAGCGGGGGGAGCACAGATACGCAGTATTTT.

V usage is TRBV2 and J usage is TRBJ2-7; the D gene is possibly TRBD1 (8 bases). The CDR3 has 15 amino acids. Trimming took 4 bases from V and 4 from J, leaving 17 bases between them. The germline V gene has CDR1 SNHLY and CDR2 FYNNEI. CDR3 DNA sequence: TGTGCCAGCAGTGCAGCGGGACAGGACTCTTACGAGCAGTACGTC. Encoded protein: CASSAAGQDSYEQYV.

Only a few counts were recorded for this clonotype. The V and J genes are TRBV6-2 or TRBV6-3 and TRBJ2-7, with a tentative D call TRBD2 (6 bases). The CDR3 totals 13 residues. Trimming pared 5 bases from V and 7 bases from J, leaving 15 bases between. Germline V CDR1 and CDR2: MNHEY, SVGEGT. CDR3 nucleotides: TGTGCCAGCAGTAAACCCGGGACTCGTGAGCAGTACGTC. This codes for CASSKPGTREQYV.

The chain carries TRBV29-1 and TRBJ2-3; TRBD2 matches at 10 bases. After removal of 0 bases from V and 4 bases from J, the junction contained 10 bases not matched to a gene. The CDR3 extends over 17 amino acids. In germline, CDR1 is SQVTM, CDR2 ANQGSEA. As DNA, the CDR3 is TGCAGCGTTGAAGACCCCTCTAGCGGGAGTTTCGCAGATACGCAGTATTTT. Translated, it gives CSVEDPSSGSFADTQYF.

The chain is built from TRBV5-1 and TRBJ2-1, with a tentative D call TRBD1 (6 bases). CDR1 is SGHRS, CDR2 YFSETQ, per germline. This CDR3 spans 15 amino acids. V was shortened by 0 bases and J by 6 bases, with 13 bases between the two germline ends. In DNA form, the CDR3 reads TGCGCCAGCAGCTTGGCCACCCCAGGGGTCAATGAGCAGTTCTTC. Translated, it gives CASSLATPGVNEQFF.

This chain joins TRBV5-1 and TRBJ2-3, with 10 bases aligning to TRBD2. V shed 1 base and J 1 base; nucleotides not matched to a gene: 3. The CDR3 runs to 16 residues. The germline V gene has CDR1 SGHRS and CDR2 YFSETQ. The CDR3 sequence: CASSLSLAGGTDTQYF. CDR3 coding DNA: TGCGCCAGCAGCTTGAGCCTAGCGGGAGGCACAGATACGCAGTATTTT.

The rearrangement joins TRBV20-1 to TRBJ2-5; unclear D gene. CDR3 length equals 13 residues. The germline V and J ends were trimmed by 3 bases and 1 base, with 9 bases remaining between them. Germline V gene sequence: CDR1 DFQATT, CDR2 SNEGSKA (reference sequence). The CDR3 protein is CSASRPAQETQYF. The CDR3 DNA reads TGCAGTGCTAGCAGGCCAGCCCAAGAGACCCAGTACTTC.

This clonotype appeared a few times. This chain links TRBV19 with TRBJ2-1; 12 bases agree with TRBD2. The CDR3 totals 14 residues. CDR1 LNHDA and CDR2 SQIVND come from the germline V gene (reference sequence). Trimming cost V 8 bases and J 9 bases; bases outside gene matches: 8. CDR3 region: CASEHELAGGEQFF. Written as DNA, the CDR3 is TGTGCCAGTGAACACGAACTAGCGGGAGGTGAGCAGTTCTTC.

The chain carries TRBV4-2 and TRBJ2-1; 8 bases line up with TRBD2. After removal of 0 bases from V and 5 bases from J, the junction contained 9 bases not matched to a gene. There are 17 residues in the CDR3. Germline V lookup: CDR1 LGHNA, CDR2 YNFKEQ. CDR3 nucleotides: TGTGCCAGCAGCCAAGATGGAGCGGGAGTGAGCCACAATGAGCAGTTCTTC. This encodes CASSQDGAGVSHNEQFF.

This clonotype was recorded a few times. The V gene is TRBV29-1, the J gene TRBJ1-4, with D perhaps matching TRBD1 (6 bases). V was trimmed by 3 bases and J by 10 bases, leaving 12 bases between them. The CDR3 totals 12 residues. The germline CDR1 and CDR2 sequences are SQVTM and ANQGSEA. The CDR3 is CSVDVGGVKLFF. The DNA of the CDR3 is TGCAGCGTTGATGTTGGGGGCGTAAAACTGTTTTTT.

The chain links TRBV5-1 to TRBJ2-4, with TRBD2 as a possible D gene (6 bases). Germline lookup yields CDR1 SGHRS and CDR2 YFSETQ. There are 14 residues in the CDR3. Between the trimmed V and J ends, which lost 5 bases and 8 bases, there was a span of 17 bases. The CDR3 loop is CASRRDPGKDIQYF. The CDR3 DNA reads TGCGCCAGCAGGCGGGACCCTGGGAAGGACATTCAGTACTTC. Supplemented by reference TRBV5-1 and TRBJ2-4, the full variable domain reads KAGVTQTPRYLIKTRGQQVTLSCSPISGHRSVSWYQQTPGQGLQFLFEYFSETQRNKGNFPGRFSGRQFSNSRSEMNVSTLELGDSALYLCASRRDPGKDIQYFGAGTRLSVL.

The chain carries TRBV3-1 and TRBJ2-2; D ambiguous. CDR1 is LGHDT and CDR2 is YNNKEL in the germline V gene (reference sequence). V was pared by 6 bases and J by 5 bases, with 10 bases between. The CDR3 loop spans 13 amino acids. CDR3 region: CASRQRVTGELFF. The CDR3 DNA follows: TGTGCCAGCAGACAAAGGGTTACCGGGGAGCTGTTTTTT. Based on the CDR3 plus reference TRBV3-1 and TRBJ2-2, the full variable domain is DTAVSQTPKYLVTQMGNDKSIKCEQNLGHDTMYWYKQDSKKFLKIMFSYNNKELIINETVPNRFSPKSPDKAHLNLHINSLELGDSAVYFCASRQRVTGELFFGEGSRLTVL.